This record concerns one T cell receptor (beta chain) sequence. Its target antigen remains unknown. No much larger clonotype is one base removed from it; base qualities were not supplied. This sample was sequenced with an Illumina HiSeq 1500. TCRdb reran the public reads through fastp at Q25 and MiXCR, keeping productive beta chains. Identical CDR3 proteins give one entry, which carries the most common genes and DNA. The table for this sample lists 340,000 or so distinct CDR3 sequences; just under 25% of them were counted only once. Roughly 14% of the sample comes from the top ten. This sample is drawn from a study of T cell repertoires in cytomegalovirus infection (dated by TCRdb to between 2017 and 2020). Study-wide context: Peptide stimulations targeted recently identified HLA-C-restricted CMV epitopes, whose presentation resists viral immunomodulation, together with well-studied HLA-B-restricted epitopes. Donor HLA type was relevant to the analysis, as public TCR beta signatures indicated carriage of CMV infection together with the matching HLA type.

The CDR3 spans 16 residues, from the cysteine through the phenylalanine. Only the CDR3 region is kept as DNA, spanning 48 bases read in frame from base 1. V is reduced by 5 bases and J by 0 bases, leaving a spacing of 15 bases between them. The germline V gene encodes CDR1 LGHNA and CDR2 YSLEER. Beyond this particular receptor, the publication reports: In both this cohort and an independent cohort of 350 or so donors, the cumulative frequency of public TCR beta family members distinguished carriers of CMV infection plus the relevant HLA type. The ex vivo response was dominated by HLA-C-restricted CMV-specific TCR beta clonotypes, and the single most frequent clonotype in two of eight donors was supplied by these HLA-C-restricted clonotypes.

The label giving this sample's treatment or condition can be read as: in vitro stimulation with specific CMV peptide epitopes to enrich CMV-specific T cells. The clonotype was recovered from a human donor in good health (CMV status not recorded). Some clones in this sample may be carry-over from other donors' samples. The material sequenced was cultured PBMCs, taken from culture after CMV antigen stimulation. The sequence is built from TRBV4-3 and TRBJ2-3; TRBD1 could be the D gene, as 5 bases match. At the DNA level, the sequence is TGCGCCAGCAGCGTAAGACAGAATCCTAGCACAGATACGCAGTATTTT. This gives the protein CASSVRQNPSTDTQYF.